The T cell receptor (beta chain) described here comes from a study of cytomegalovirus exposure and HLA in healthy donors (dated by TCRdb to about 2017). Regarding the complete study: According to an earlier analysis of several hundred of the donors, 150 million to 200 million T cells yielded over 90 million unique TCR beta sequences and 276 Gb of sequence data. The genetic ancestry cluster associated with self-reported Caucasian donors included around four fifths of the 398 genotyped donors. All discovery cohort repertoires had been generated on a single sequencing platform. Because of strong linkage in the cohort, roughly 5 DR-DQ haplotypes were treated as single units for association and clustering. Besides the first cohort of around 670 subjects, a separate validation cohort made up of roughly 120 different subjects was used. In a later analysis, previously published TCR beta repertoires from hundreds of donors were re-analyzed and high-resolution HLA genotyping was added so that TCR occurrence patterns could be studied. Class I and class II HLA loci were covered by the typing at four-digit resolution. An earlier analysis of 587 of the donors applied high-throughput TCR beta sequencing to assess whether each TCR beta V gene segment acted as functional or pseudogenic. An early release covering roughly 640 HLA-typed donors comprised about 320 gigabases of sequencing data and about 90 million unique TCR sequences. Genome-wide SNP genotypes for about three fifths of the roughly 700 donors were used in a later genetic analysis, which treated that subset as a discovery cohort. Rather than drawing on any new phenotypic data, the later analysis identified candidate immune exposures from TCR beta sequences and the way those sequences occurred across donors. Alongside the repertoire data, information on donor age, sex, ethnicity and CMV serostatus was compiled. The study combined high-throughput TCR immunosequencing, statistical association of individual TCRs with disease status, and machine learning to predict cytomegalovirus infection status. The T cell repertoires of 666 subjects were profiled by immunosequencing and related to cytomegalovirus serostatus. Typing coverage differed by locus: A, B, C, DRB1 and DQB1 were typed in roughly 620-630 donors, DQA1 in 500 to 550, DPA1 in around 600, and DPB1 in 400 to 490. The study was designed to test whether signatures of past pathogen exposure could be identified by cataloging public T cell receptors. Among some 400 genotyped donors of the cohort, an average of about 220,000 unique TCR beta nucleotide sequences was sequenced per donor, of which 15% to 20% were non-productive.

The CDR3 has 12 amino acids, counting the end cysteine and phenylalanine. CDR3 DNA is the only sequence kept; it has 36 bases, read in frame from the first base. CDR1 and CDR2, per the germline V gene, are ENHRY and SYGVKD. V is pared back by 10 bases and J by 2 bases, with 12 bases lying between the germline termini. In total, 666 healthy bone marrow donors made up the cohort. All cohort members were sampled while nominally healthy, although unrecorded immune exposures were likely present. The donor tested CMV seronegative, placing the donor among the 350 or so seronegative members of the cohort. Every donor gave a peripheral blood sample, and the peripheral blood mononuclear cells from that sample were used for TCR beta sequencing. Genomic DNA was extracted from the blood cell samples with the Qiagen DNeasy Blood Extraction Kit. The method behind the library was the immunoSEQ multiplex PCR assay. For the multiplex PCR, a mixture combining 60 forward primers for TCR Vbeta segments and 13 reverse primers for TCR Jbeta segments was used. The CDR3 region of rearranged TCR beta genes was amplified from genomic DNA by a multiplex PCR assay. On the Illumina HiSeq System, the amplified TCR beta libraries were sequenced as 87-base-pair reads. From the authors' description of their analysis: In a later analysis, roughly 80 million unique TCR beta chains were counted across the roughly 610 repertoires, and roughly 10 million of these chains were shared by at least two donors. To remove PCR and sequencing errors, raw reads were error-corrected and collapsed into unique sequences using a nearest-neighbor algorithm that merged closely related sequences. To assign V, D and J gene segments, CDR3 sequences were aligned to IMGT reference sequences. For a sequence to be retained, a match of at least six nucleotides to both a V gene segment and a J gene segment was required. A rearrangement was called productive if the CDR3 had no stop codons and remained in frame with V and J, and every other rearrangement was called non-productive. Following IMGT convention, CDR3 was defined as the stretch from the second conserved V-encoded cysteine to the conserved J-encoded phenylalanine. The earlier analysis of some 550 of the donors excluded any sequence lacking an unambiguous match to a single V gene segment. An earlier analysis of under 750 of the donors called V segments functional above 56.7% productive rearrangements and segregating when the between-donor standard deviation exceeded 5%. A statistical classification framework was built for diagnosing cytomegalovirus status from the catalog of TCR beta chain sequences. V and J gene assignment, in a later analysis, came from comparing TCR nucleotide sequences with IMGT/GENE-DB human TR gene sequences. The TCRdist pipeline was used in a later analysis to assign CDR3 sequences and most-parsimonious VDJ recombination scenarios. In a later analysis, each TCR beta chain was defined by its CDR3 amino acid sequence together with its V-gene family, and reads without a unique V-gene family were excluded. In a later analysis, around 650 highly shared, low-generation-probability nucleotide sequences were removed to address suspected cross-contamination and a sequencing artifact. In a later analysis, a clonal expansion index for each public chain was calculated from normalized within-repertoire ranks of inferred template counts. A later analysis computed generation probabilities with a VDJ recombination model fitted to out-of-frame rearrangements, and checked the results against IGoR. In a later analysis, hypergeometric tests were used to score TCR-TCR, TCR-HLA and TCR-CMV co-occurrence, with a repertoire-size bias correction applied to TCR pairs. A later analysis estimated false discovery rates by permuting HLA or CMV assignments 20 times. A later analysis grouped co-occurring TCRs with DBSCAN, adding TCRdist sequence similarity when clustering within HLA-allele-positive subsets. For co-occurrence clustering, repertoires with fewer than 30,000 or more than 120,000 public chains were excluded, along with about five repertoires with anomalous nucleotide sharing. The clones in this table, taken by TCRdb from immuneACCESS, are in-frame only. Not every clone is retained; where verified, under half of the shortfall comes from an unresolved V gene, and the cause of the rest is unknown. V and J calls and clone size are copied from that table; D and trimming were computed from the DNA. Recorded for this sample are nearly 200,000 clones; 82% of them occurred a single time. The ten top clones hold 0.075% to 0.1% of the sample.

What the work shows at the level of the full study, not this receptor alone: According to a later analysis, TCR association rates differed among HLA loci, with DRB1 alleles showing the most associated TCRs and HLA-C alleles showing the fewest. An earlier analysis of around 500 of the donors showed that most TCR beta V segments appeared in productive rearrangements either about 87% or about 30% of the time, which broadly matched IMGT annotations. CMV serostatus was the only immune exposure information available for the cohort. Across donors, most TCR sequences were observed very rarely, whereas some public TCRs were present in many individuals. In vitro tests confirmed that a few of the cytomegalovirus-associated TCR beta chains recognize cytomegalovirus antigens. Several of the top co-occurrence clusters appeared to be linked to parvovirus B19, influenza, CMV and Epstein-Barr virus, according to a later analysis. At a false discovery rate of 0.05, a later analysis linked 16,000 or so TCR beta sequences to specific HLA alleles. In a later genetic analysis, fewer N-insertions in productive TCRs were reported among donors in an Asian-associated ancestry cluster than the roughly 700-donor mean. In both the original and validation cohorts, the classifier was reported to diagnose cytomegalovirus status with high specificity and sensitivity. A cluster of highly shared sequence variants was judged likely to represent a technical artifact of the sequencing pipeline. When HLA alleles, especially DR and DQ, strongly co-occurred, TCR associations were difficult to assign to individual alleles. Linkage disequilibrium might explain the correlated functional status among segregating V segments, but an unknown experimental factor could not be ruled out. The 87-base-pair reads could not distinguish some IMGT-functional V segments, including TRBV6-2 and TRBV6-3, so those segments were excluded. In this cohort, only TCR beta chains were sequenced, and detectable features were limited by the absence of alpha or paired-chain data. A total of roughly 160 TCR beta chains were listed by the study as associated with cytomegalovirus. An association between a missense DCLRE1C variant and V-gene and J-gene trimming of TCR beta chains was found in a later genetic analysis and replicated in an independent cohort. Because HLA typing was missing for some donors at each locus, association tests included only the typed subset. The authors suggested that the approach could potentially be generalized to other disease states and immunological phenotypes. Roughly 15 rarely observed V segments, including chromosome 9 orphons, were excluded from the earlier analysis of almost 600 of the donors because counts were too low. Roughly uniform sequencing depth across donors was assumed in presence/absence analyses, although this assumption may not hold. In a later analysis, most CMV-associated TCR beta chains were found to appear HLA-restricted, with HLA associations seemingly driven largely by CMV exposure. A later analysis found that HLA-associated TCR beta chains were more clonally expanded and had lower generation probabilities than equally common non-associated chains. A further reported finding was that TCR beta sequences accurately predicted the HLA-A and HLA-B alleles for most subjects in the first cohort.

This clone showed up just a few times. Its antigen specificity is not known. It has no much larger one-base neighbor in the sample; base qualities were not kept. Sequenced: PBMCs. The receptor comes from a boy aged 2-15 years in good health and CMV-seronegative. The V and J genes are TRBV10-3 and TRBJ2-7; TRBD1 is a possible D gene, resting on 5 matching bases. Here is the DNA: TGTGCCACGACGACAGAGACCTACGAGCAGTACTTC. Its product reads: CATTTETYEQYF.